This is a list of T cell receptor beta chains from one sample in a study of cytotoxic CD8 clonotypes in ibrutinib-treated CLL. Assay: immunoSEQ multiplex PCR; the TCRdb copy retains only in-frame clones and omits some. This sample carries around 130,000 clones, roughly 80% of them seen once, and the ten largest clones take about 3.3%. Sample: PBMCs, taken after 24 months of ibrutinib treatment. The receptors derive from a human donor with chronic lymphocytic leukemia. CDR3s include the opening cysteine and the closing phenylalanine or tryptophan. A D gene is named only where the DNA matches it firmly. For some rows the clone size is stated as once, few or many, or as a class when expanded; others skip it.

v_call,j_call,d_call,clone_size,cdr3_aa,cdr3_nt
TRBV4-1,TRBJ2-6,NA,NA,CASSQDPDRTSGANVLTF,TGCGCCAGCAGCCAAGATCCGGACAGAACTTCTGGGGCCAACGTCCTGACTTTC
TRBV5-8,TRBJ1-2,TRBD1,NA,CASSLTGGELRYTF,TGTGCCAGCAGCTTAACAGGGGGCGAGTTGCGGTACACCTTC
TRBV5-1,TRBJ2-3,TRBD2,NA,CASSLRVAGARTDTQYF,TGCGCCAGCAGCTTGAGGGTAGCGGGGGCCCGCACAGATACGCAGTATTTT
TRBV29-1,TRBJ1-2,NA,NA,CSVEDWPTPQDGYGYTF,TGCAGCGTTGAAGACTGGCCTACCCCGCAGGATGGCTATGGCTACACCTTC
TRBV6-1,TRBJ1-1,TRBD1,NA,CASKRGHQNTEAFF,TGTGCCAGCAAGAGGGGGCACCAGAACACTGAAGCTTTCTTT
TRBV15,TRBJ2-1,NA,NA,CATSREESSYNEQFF,TGTGCCACCAGCAGAGAGGAAAGCTCCTACAATGAGCAGTTCTTC
TRBV5-1,TRBJ2-5,NA,NA,CASSLGTVSFGGGETQYF,TGCGCCAGCAGCTTGGGGACGGTTTCGTTCGGGGGCGGAGAGACCCAGTACTTC
TRBV7-8,TRBJ1-6,TRBD1,NA,CASSLGVAQGANNSPLHF,TGTGCCAGCAGCTTAGGCGTTGCACAGGGGGCCAATAATTCACCCCTCCACTTT
TRBV6-1,TRBJ2-1,NA,NA,CASSPHGSSNEQFF,TGTGCCAGCAGCCCACACGGTTCCAGCAATGAGCAGTTCTTC
TRBV7-2,TRBJ2-7,TRBD1,NA,CASSLGGTAYEQYF,TGTGCCAGCAGCTTAGGAGGGACAGCCTACGAGCAGTACTTC
TRBV30,TRBJ2-5,TRBD1,NA,CAWSVHGQGVETQYF,TGTGCCTGGAGTGTACACGGGCAGGGGGTCGAGACCCAGTACTTC
TRBV7-9,TRBJ1-2,NA,NA,CASSSKIVGGGFYTF,TGTGCCAGCAGCTCCAAAATCGTTGGGGGAGGGTTCTACACCTTC
TRBV6-1,TRBJ2-6,NA,NA,CASSGQSSGANVLTF,TGTGCCAGCAGTGGCCAGTCCTCTGGGGCCAACGTCCTGACTTTC
TRBV5-1,TRBJ2-7,NA,NA,CASSFGGAAYEQYF,TGCGCCAGCAGCTTTGGGGGGGCAGCCTACGAGCAGTACTTC
TRBV30,TRBJ1-4,NA,NA,CAWSVKGPAGLNEKLFF,TGTGCCTGGAGTGTAAAAGGCCCGGCAGGCTTAAATGAAAAACTGTTTTTT
TRBV27,TRBJ1-1,NA,NA,CASSALTYSTGRTEAFF,TGTGCCAGCAGTGCATTGACGTACTCGACAGGCCGAACTGAAGCTTTCTTT
TRBV19,TRBJ2-2,TRBD1,NA,CASSISTGGLTGELFF,TGTGCCAGTAGTATCTCGACAGGGGGTTTGACCGGGGAGCTGTTTTTT
TRBV27,TRBJ2-1,TRBD2,NA,CASSLFGLAGPHNEQFF,TGTGCCAGCAGTTTATTTGGACTAGCGGGGCCACACAATGAGCAGTTCTTC
TRBV27,TRBJ1-2,TRBD1,NA,CASSVGGNYGYTF,TGTGCCAGCAGTGTAGGGGGCAACTATGGCTACACCTTC
TRBV15,TRBJ1-3,TRBD1,NA,CATSETGGNSGNTIYF,TGTGCCACCAGCGAGACAGGGGGCAACTCTGGAAACACCATATATTTT
TRBV18,TRBJ2-1,NA,NA,CASSPNQGVSIHEQFF,TGTGCCAGCTCACCTAATCAGGGCGTTTCGATCCATGAGCAGTTCTTC
TRBV7-9,TRBJ2-3,TRBD1,NA,CASSRTGAADTQYF,TGTGCCAGCAGCCGTACAGGGGCCGCAGATACGCAGTATTTT
TRBV27,TRBJ1-2,NA,NA,CASKFGGALGGYTF,TGTGCCAGCAAGTTTGGAGGGGCCCTTGGGGGCTACACCTTC
TRBV7-9,TRBJ2-1,NA,NA,CASSSGIYLRNEQFF,TGTGCCAGCAGCTCCGGTATCTACTTAAGGAATGAGCAGTTCTTC
TRBV19,TRBJ2-5,TRBD1,NA,CASSIEGTGLAETQYF,TGTGCCAGTAGTATTGAGGGGACAGGGCTTGCTGAGACCCAGTACTTC
TRBV6-5,TRBJ1-5,NA,NA,CASSRRQGNQPQHF,TGTGCCAGCAGTCGCCGACAGGGCAATCAGCCCCAGCATTTT
TRBV19,TRBJ1-2,NA,few,CASSIAGGQNGYTF,TGTGCCAGTAGTATTGCGGGGGGCCAAAATGGCTACACCTTC
TRBV5-1,TRBJ1-4,TRBD1,NA,CASSLTGGNEKLFF,TGCGCCAGCAGCCTAACAGGGGGCAACGAAAAACTGTTTTTT
TRBV28,TRBJ2-1,TRBD2,NA,CASPPPTGRLAGANEQFF,TGTGCCAGTCCCCCCCCCACGGGCAGGCTAGCGGGGGCGAATGAGCAGTTCTTC
TRBV7-2,TRBJ1-2,NA,NA,CASSLIGEFGYTF,TGTGCCAGCAGCTTAATCGGGGAATTTGGCTACACCTTC
TRBV18,TRBJ1-2,TRBD1,NA,CASSPAGQSYGYTF,TGTGCCAGCTCACCAGCGGGACAGAGCTATGGCTACACCTTC
TRBV6-1,TRBJ2-7,NA,NA,CASGPGNWEQYF,TGTGCCAGCGGACCGGGGAATTGGGAGCAGTACTTC
TRBV4-1,TRBJ2-1,NA,NA,CASSQEAGSTYNEQFF,TGCGCCAGCAGCCAAGAGGCAGGGAGTACCTACAATGAGCAGTTCTTC
TRBV5-4,TRBJ1-1,NA,NA,CASSLEGSTEAFF,TGTGCCAGCAGCTTGGAAGGGTCCACTGAAGCTTTCTTT
TRBV27,TRBJ1-1,TRBD1,NA,CASSLTGGTEAFF,TGTGCCAGCAGTCTGACAGGGGGCACTGAAGCTTTCTTT
TRBV28,TRBJ1-4,NA,NA,CASSFSGMGAYNEKLFF,TGTGCCAGCAGTTTTTCGGGGATGGGGGCTTATAATGAAAAACTGTTTTTT
TRBV7-6,TRBJ1-4,NA,NA,CASSLDSRLTNEKLFF,TGTGCCAGCAGCTTAGACAGCCGCCTGACTAATGAAAAACTGTTTTTT
TRBV11-2,TRBJ2-2,NA,NA,CASSLELAGNTGELFF,TGTGCCAGCAGCTTAGAGTTGGCAGGGAACACCGGGGAGCTGTTTTTT
TRBV5-1,TRBJ2-5,NA,NA,CASSGPGTKETQYF,TGCGCCAGCAGCGGGCCTGGGACCAAAGAGACCCAGTACTTC
TRBV7-3,TRBJ2-5,TRBD2,once,CASSSLPSGGDQETQYF,TGTGCCAGCAGCTCACTGCCTAGCGGGGGGGACCAAGAGACCCAGTACTTC
TRBV7-2,TRBJ1-4,TRBD1,NA,CASSLRTGWNEKLFF,TGTGCCAGCAGCTTAAGGACAGGGTGGAATGAAAAACTGTTTTTT
TRBV11-2,TRBJ1-1,NA,NA,CASSLGGLGTEAFF,TGTGCCAGCAGCTTGGGGGGGCTTGGCACTGAAGCTTTCTTT
TRBV4-3,TRBJ2-1,TRBD1,NA,CASSQGTGGYNEQFF,TGCGCCAGCAGCCAAGGGACAGGGGGCTACAATGAGCAGTTCTTC
TRBV6-5,TRBJ1-2,NA,NA,CASSYLMGGYGYTF,TGTGCCAGCAGTTACTTGATGGGGGGCTATGGCTACACCTTC
TRBV7-9,TRBJ2-3,NA,NA,CASSRQASTDTQYF,TGTGCCAGCAGCAGACAGGCTAGCACAGATACGCAGTATTTT
TRBV19,TRBJ1-5,TRBD1,NA,CASSRDRGRDQPQHF,TGTGCCAGTAGTAGGGACAGGGGAAGGGATCAGCCCCAGCATTTT
TRBV5-4,TRBJ1-4,TRBD1,NA,CASSHGQGEFNEKLFF,TGTGCCAGCAGCCACGGACAGGGGGAGTTTAATGAAAAACTGTTTTTT
TRBV7-2,TRBJ2-1,TRBD1,NA,CASSFFLTGQRKNNEQFF,TGTGCCAGCAGCTTTTTTCTTACGGGACAGCGAAAAAACAATGAGCAGTTCTTC
TRBV11-1,TRBJ2-7,TRBD2,NA,CASSRDYSYEQYF,TGTGCCAGCAGCCGGGACTACTCCTACGAGCAGTACTTC
TRBV27,TRBJ1-6,NA,NA,CASRRDNSYNSPLHF,TGTGCCAGCAGAAGGGACAACTCCTATAATTCACCCCTCCACTTT
TRBV6-4,TRBJ2-1,NA,NA,CASSDSGPYNEQFF,TGTGCCAGCAGTGACTCCGGGCCATACAATGAGCAGTTCTTC
TRBV5-4,TRBJ1-1,NA,NA,CASSSATNTEAFF,TGTGCCAGCAGCTCCGCTACTAACACTGAAGCTTTCTTT
TRBV7-3,TRBJ2-7,NA,NA,CASSLAGTPDGEQYF,TGTGCCAGCAGCTTAGCCGGGACGCCTGACGGCGAGCAGTACTTC